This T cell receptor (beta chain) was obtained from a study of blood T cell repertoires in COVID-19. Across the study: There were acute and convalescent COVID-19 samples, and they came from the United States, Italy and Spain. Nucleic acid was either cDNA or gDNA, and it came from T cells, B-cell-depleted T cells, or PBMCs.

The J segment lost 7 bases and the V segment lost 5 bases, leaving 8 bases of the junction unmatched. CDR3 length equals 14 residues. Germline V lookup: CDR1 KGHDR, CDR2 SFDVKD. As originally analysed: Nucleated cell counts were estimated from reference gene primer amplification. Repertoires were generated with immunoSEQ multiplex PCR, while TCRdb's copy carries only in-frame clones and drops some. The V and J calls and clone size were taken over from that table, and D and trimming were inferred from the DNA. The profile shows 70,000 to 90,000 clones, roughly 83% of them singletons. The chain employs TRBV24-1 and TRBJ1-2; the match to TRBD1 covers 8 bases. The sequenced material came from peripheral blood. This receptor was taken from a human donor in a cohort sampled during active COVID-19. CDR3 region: CATSASDRVGGYTF. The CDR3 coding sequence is TGTGCCACCAGTGCCTCGGACAGGGTGGGTGGCTACACCTTC.